In its sample, the clone carrying this T cell receptor beta chain was seen many times. Per the authors' pipeline: Nucleated cell counts were estimated from reference gene primer amplification. TCRdb's copy holds only in-frame clones and misses some; the assay was immunoSEQ multiplex PCR. The V and J calls and clone size were taken over from that table, and D and trimming were inferred from the DNA. Here the sample spans roughly 360,000 clones, roughly 86% being singletons. The data were obtained in a study of blood T cell repertoires in COVID-19. Background on the study: T cells, B-cell-depleted T cells, or PBMCs provided the cDNA or gDNA that served as material.

This CDR3 contains 12 residues. V dropped 4 bases and J dropped 7 bases, with 9 bases sitting between them. CDR1 and CDR2 (germline): SGHDT, YYEEEE. This TCR derives from a human donor with acute or convalescent COVID-19. The donor label of this sample is uncertain. The gene calls are TRBV5-6 and TRBJ1-3; TRBD1 might be the D (6 bases). What was sequenced was peripheral blood. The DNA for the CDR3 is TGTGCCAGCAGCAACAGGGTCAACACCATATATTTT. This gives the protein CASSNRVNTIYF.